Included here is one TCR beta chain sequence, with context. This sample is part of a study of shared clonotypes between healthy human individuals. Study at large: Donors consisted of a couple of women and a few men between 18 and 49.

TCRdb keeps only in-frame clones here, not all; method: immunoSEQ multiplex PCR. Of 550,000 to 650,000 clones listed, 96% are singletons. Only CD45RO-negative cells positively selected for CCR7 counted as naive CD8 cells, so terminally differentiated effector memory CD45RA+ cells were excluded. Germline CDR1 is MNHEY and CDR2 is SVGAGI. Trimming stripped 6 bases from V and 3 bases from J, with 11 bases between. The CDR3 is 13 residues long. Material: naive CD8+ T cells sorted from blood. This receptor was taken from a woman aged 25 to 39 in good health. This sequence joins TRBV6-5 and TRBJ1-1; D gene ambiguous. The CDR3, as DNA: TGTGCCAGCAGCCCGGCAGCGGACACTGAAGCTTTCTTT. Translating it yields CASSPAADTEAFF.